This entry features one TCR beta chain sequence. The antigen is unknown. The source of the sample is a study of glioma-infiltrating T cells. Overall study: Before surgery, glioma patients received dexamethasone for at most six days.

Study results and limitations: Above-expected tissue-blood divergence occurred in all gliomas, most in low-grade ones. Tissue and blood shared very few CDR3 sequences.

The V end lost 2 bases, the J end lost 2 bases, and 11 bases lay between the germline ends. Looked up from germline, CDR1 is SGHRS and CDR2 is YFSETQ. This CDR3 comprises 15 residues. TCR alpha and beta CDR3 regions were amplified from RNA using iRepertoire nested multiplex PCR. Input was about 100-450 ng of tissue mRNA or PBMC total RNA. TCRdb called the multiplex PCR reads again in MiXCR, with one record for every CDR3 protein. The repertoire consists of 300,000 to 450,000 distinct CDR3 sequences, with around 45% occurring once and the leading ten covering around 12%. The clonotype was recovered from a human donor with low-grade glioma or glioblastoma, undergoing nonglioma brain surgery, or in good health (not recorded which). The chain carries TRBV5-1 and TRBJ1-3; no clear D. The sequenced sample consisted of glioma tissue, nonneoplastic brain tissue, or PBMCs (not recorded which). The CDR3 DNA is TGCGCCAGCAGCTTAAATCTAAACACTGGAAACACCATATATTTT. It codes for CASSLNLNTGNTIYF.